This T cell receptor (beta chain) derives from a study of blood T cell repertoires in COVID-19. At the level of the study: Samples taken during acute and convalescent COVID-19 were collected in the United States, Italy and Spain. Sources were T cells, B-cell-depleted T cells, or PBMCs; the material itself was cDNA or gDNA.

The V end was cut by 2 bases, the J end by 7 bases, with 12 bases between. The length of the CDR3 is 13 residues. From germline, CDR1 is SGHKS and CDR2 YYEKEE (reference sequence). Authors' methods: Amplifying reference gene primers gave estimates of nucleated cell counts. Produced via immunoSEQ multiplex PCR; TCRdb's table is partial and in-frame only. V and J calls and clone size are those listed in that table; D and trimming were worked out from the DNA. The table records roughly 72,000 clones, about 80% of them present only once. This chain uses TRBV5-5 with TRBJ1-2, with D unclear. The source is a man between 65 and 85 years old who had recovered from COVID-19. The sequenced sample was peripheral blood. In DNA, the CDR3 is TGTGCCAGCAGCTTTAGTGAGGGAAGTGGCTACACCTTC. Protein sequence: CASSFSEGSGYTF.